Sequencing of this T cell receptor beta chain was carried out in a study of CD8+ T cells in alopecia areata. Study context: Donors of skin were C3H/HeJ mice aged about 6-12 months with spontaneous alopecia, and recipients were roughly 6-11-week-old female C3H/HeJ mice.

Whole-study findings and limits: In lesional scalp, particularly from alopecia totalis/universalis, clonality was higher than in normal scalp.

As for this clone: Its antigen is not known. The genes and germline here are from mouse. Sequencing ends 4 residues short of the CDR3 end; the germline J gene provides the rest. Other DNA sequences in this sample translate to the same CDR3.

From germline, CDR1 is SGHSN and CDR2 HYEKVE. The CDR3 consists of 15 residues. The V gene end was trimmed by 2 bases and the J gene end by 0 bases; junction bases not matched to a gene: 3. Cutaneous lymph node cells were pooled, and they were sorted using CD4, CD8alpha, NKG2D, NKG2ACE and other markers. After isolation, RNA underwent reverse transcription to generate cDNA as the sequencing template. Repertoires were generated with immunoSEQ multiplex PCR, while TCRdb's copy carries only in-frame clones and drops some. Listed for the sample are around 290,000 clones, none seen a single time. V is TRBV12-1 and J is TRBJ2-3; 8 bases fit TRBD1. The material sequenced was CD4+ T cells sorted from a lymph node. This receptor was taken from a C3H/HeJ mouse with alopecia areata. The mouse strain carries the MHC haplotype H2-k. The CDR3 sequence is CASSPTGGSAETLYF. The CDR3 DNA, read in part, is TGTGCCAGCTCTCCTACAGGGGGTAGTGCAGAA.